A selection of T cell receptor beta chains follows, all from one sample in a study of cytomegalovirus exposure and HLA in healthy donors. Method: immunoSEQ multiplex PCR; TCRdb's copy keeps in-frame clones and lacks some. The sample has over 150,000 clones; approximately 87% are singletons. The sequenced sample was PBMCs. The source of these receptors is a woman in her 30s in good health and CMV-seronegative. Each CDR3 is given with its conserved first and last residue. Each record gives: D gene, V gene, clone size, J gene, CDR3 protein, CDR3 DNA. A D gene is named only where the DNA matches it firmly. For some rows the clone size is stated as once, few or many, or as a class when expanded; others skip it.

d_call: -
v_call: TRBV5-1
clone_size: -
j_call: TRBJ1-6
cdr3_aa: CASSLGNRGVNSPLHF
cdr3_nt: TGCGCCAGCAGCTTGGGTAATCGAGGGGTCAATTCACCCCTCCACTTT

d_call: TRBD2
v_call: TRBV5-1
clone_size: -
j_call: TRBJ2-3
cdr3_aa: CATSLAGYHTDTQYF
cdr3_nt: TGCGCCACATCCTTAGCGGGTTACCACACAGATACGCAGTATTTT

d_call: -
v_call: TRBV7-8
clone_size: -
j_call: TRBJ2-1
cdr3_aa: CASSLNRAIQVGNEQFF
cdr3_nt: TGTGCCAGCAGCTTAAATCGAGCCATTCAGGTAGGCAATGAGCAGTTCTTC

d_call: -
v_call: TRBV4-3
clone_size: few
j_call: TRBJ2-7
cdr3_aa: CASSQDAGTFFYEQYF
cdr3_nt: TGCGCCAGCAGCCAAGATGCCGGGACTTTTTTCTACGAGCAGTACTTC

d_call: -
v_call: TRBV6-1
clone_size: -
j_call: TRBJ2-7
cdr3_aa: CASSGIFNLAHYEQYF
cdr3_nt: TGTGCCAGCAGTGGAATATTTAACTTAGCGCACTACGAGCAGTACTTC

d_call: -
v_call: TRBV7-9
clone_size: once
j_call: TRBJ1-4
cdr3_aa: CASSPQGIVGEKLFF
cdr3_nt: TGTGCCAGCAGCCCGCAGGGGATCGTAGGTGAAAAACTGTTTTTT

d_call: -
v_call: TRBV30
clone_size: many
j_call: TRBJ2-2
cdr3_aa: CAGSWSTGELFF
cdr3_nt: TGTGCCGGCTCGTGGTCGACCGGGGAGCTGTTTTTT

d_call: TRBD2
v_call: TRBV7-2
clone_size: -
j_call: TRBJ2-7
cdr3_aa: CASSLRAGAYEQYF
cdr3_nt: TGTGCCAGCAGCCTAAGAGCGGGGGCCTACGAGCAGTACTTC

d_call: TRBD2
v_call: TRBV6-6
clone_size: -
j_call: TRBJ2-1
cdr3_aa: CASRASGTNEQFF
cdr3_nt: TGTGCCAGCAGAGCTAGCGGGACTAATGAGCAGTTCTTC

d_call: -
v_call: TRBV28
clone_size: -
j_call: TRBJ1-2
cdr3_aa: CAIGGNYGYTF
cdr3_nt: TGTGCCATAGGGGGGAACTATGGCTACACCTTC

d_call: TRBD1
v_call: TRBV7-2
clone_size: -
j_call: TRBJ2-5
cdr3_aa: CASSLGTTGGWQETQYF
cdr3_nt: TGTGCCAGCAGCTTAGGGACGACAGGGGGCTGGCAAGAGACCCAGTACTTC

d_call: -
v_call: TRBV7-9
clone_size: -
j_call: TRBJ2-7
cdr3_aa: CASSFIMDKDYEQYF
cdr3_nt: TGTGCCAGCAGCTTCATAATGGACAAAGACTACGAGCAGTACTTC

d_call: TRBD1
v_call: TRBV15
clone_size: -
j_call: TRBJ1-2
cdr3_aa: CATSSSGTGFGYTF
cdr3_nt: TGTGCCACCAGCAGTTCCGGGACAGGGTTTGGCTACACCTTC

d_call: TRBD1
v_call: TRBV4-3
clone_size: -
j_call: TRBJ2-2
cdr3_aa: CASSQGQPNTGELFF
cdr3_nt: TGCGCCAGCAGCCAGGGACAGCCAAACACCGGGGAGCTGTTTTTT

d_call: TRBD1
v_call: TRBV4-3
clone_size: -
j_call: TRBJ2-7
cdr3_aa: CASSPTGSAYEQYF
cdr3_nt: TGCGCCAGCAGCCCGACAGGGTCCGCCTACGAGCAGTACTTC

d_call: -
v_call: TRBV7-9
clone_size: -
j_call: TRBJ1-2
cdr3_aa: CASSLDGGYGYTF
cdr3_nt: TGTGCCAGCAGCTTAGATGGGGGGTATGGCTACACCTTC

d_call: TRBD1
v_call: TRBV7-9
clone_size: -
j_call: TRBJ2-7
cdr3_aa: CASSFTGQPYEQYF
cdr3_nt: TGTGCCAGCAGCTTTACGGGACAGCCTTACGAGCAGTACTTC

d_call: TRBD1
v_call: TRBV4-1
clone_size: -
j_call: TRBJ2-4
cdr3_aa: CASSPRDSIPGDIQYF
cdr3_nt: TGCGCCAGCAGCCCCCGGGACAGCATCCCAGGGGACATTCAGTACTTC

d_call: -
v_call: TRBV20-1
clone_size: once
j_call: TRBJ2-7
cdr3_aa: CSARNIDEQYF
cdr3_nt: TGCAGTGCTAGAAACATAGACGAGCAGTACTTC

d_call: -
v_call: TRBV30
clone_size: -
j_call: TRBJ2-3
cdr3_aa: CAWSVISDTQYF
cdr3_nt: TGTGCCTGGAGTGTAATATCAGATACGCAGTATTTT

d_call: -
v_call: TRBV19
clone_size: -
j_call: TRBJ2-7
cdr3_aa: CASSTLNGRRGYEQYF
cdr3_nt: TGTGCCAGTAGTACCCTAAACGGCCGGCGGGGCTACGAGCAGTACTTC

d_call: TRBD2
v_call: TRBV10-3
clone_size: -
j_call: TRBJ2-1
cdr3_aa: CAIFQGSGSAHNEQFF
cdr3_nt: TGTGCCATCTTTCAGGGGAGCGGGAGCGCCCACAATGAGCAGTTCTTC

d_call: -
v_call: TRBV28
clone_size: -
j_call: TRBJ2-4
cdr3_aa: CASSLAVTLGIQYF
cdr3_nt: TGTGCCAGCAGTTTGGCGGTGACCCTGGGCATTCAGTACTTC

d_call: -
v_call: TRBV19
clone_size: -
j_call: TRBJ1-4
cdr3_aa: CASSPPLEKLFF
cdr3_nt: TGTGCCAGTAGTCCCCCCTTGGAAAAACTGTTTTTT

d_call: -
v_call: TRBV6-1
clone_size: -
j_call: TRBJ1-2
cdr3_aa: CASSEDRATNYGYTF
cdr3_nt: TGTGCCAGCAGTGAAGACCGGGCCACCAACTATGGCTACACCTTC

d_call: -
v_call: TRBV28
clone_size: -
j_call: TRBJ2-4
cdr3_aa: CASSQQSGIAKNIQYF
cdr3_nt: TGTGCCAGCAGTCAACAAAGCGGTATAGCCAAAAACATTCAGTACTTC

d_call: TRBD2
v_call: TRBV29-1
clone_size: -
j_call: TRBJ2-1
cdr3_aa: CSVLPTSGRVDEQFF
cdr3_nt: TGCAGCGTTCTCCCGACTAGCGGGAGAGTCGATGAGCAGTTCTTC

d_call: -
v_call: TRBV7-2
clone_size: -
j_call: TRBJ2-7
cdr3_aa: CASSLNYEQYF
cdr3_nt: TGTGCCAGCAGCTTAAACTACGAGCAGTACTTC

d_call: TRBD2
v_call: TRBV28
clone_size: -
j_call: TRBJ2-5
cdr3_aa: CASSWGGETQYF
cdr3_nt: TGTGCCAGCAGTTGGGGGGGAGAGACCCAGTACTTC

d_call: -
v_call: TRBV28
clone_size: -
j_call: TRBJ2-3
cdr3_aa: CASSLTGSKADTQYF
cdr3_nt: TGTGCCAGCAGTTTAACCGGGAGTAAGGCAGATACGCAGTATTTT

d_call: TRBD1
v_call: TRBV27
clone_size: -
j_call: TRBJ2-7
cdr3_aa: CATGLWGQNPSEQYF
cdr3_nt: TGTGCCACCGGGCTTTGGGGACAGAATCCCTCTGAGCAGTACTTC

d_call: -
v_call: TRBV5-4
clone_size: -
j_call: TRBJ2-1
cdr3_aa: CASSLGPDNEQFF
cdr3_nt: TGTGCCAGCAGCTTGGGACCCGACAATGAGCAGTTCTTC

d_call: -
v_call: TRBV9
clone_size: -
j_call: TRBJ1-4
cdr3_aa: CASSDPRGKLFF
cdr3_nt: TGTGCCAGCAGCGACCCCCGGGGAAAACTGTTTTTT

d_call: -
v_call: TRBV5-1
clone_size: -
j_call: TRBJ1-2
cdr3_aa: CASSLNQGLGYGYTF
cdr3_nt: TGCGCCAGCAGCTTGAACCAGGGCCTAGGGTATGGCTACACCTTC

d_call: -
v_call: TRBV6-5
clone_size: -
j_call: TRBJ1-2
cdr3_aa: CASSYHGGNYGYTF
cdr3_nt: TGTGCCAGCAGTTACCACGGGGGCAACTATGGCTACACCTTC

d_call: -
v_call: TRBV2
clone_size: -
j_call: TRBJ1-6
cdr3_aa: CASSEGGRSYNSPLHF
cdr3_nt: TGTGCCAGCAGTGAAGGGGGACGCTCCTATAATTCACCCCTCCACTTT

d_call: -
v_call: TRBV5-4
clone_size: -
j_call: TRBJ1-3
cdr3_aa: CASSPRGSGNTIYF
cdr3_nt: TGTGCCAGCAGCCCTCGGGGGTCTGGAAACACCATATATTTT